This passage covers 20 T cell receptor beta chains from one sample sequenced in a study of cytomegalovirus exposure and HLA in healthy donors. PCR amplification relied on 60 Vbeta primers (plus 13 Jbeta primers). Produced via immunoSEQ multiplex PCR; TCRdb's table is partial and in-frame only. Found here are approximately 120,000 clones, less than 80% of them singletons; the top ten hold less than 2%. The sample consisted of PBMCs. These receptors all come from a man aged 50 to 59 in good health and CMV-seronegative.

Here the CDR3 reads CASRRDRENYGYTF. Written as DNA, the CDR3 is TGTGCCAGCAGACGGGACAGGGAAAACTATGGCTACACCTTC. The chain links TRBV27 to TRBJ1-2; 9 positions match TRBD1. The length of the CDR3 is 14 residues. The ends lost 6 bases at V and 2 bases at J; junction bases unmatched: 4. The germline V gene encodes CDR1 MNHEY and CDR2 SMNVEV (reference sequence).

The chain carries TRBV5-4 and TRBJ2-2; D gene uncertain. Germline V gives CDR1 SGHNT, CDR2 YYREEE (reference sequence). This CDR3 has 15 residues. V was trimmed by 0 bases and J by 0 bases, leaving 6 bases between them. CDR3 residues: CASSLDHTNTGELFF. The CDR3 nucleotides read TGTGCCAGCAGCTTGGACCACACGAACACCGGGGAGCTGTTTTTT.

The CDR3: CASSPAGALGEQFF. The CDR3 DNA is TGCGCCAGCAGCCCAGCGGGGGCCCTGGGGGAGCAGTTCTTC. V gene TRBV5-1 combines with J gene TRBJ2-1, with 8 positions matching TRBD2. The CDR3 contains 14 residues. The germline V gene encodes CDR1 SGHRS and CDR2 YFSETQ. The V and J ends lost 4 bases and 10 bases, in that order; junction bases with no gene match: 10.

This sequence joins TRBV29-1 and TRBJ1-4; D is possibly TRBD1 (6 bases). Germline CDR1 and CDR2: SQVTM and ANQGSEA. CDR3 length equals 13 residues. V gave up 3 bases and J gave up 7 bases, with 12 bases separating them. The CDR3 nucleotides are TGCAGCGTTGACCAGGGGAGGGGTGAAAAACTGTTTTTT. Protein sequence: CSVDQGRGEKLFF. Complete variable domain (other parts from reference TRBV29-1 and TRBJ1-4): SAVISQKPSRDICQRGTSLTIQCQVDSQVTMMFWYRQQPGQSLTLIATANQGSEATYESGFVIDKFPISRPNLTFSTLTVSNMSPEDSSIYLCSVDQGRGEKLFFGSGTQLSVL.

This chain links TRBV7-9 with TRBJ2-5, with a tentative D call TRBD2 (6 bases). Per the germline V gene, CDR1 is SEHNR and CDR2 is FQNEAQ (reference sequence). The CDR3 consists of 17 residues. The CDR3 region is CSTPAPLAGLRGETQYF. CDR3 in DNA: TGTTCCACCCCGGCCCCACTTGCGGGATTGAGGGGAGAGACCCAGTACTTC.

V usage is TRBV5-1 and J usage is TRBJ1-1, with 9 bases lining up with TRBD1. This CDR3 has 14 residues. Per the germline V gene, CDR1 is SGHRS and CDR2 is YFSETQ. V was pared by 5 bases and J by 4 bases, with 6 bases of the junction left unmatched. CDR3 residues: CASSSDRGGTEAFF. The CDR3 coding sequence is TGCGCCAGCAGTTCGGACAGGGGTGGCACTGAAGCTTTCTTT. Variable domain in full (rest from reference TRBV5-1 and TRBJ1-1): KAGVTQTPRYLIKTRGQQVTLSCSPISGHRSVSWYQQTPGQGLQFLFEYFSETQRNKGNFPGRFSGRQFSNSRSEMNVSTLELGDSALYLCASSSDRGGTEAFFGQGTRLTVV.

Comment on this clone: The same CDR3 can be traced to other DNA sequences in this sample. The chain links TRBV5-1 to TRBJ1-1, with 7 bases identical to TRBD1. In germline, CDR1 is SGHRS, CDR2 YFSETQ. Germline trimming cut 0 bases from V and 0 bases from J; bases unmatched to any gene: 2. This CDR3 has 15 residues. The CDR3 nucleotides read TGCGCCAGCAGCTTGGGACAGGGTCTGAACACTGAAGCTTTCTTT. Its protein product is CASSLGQGLNTEAFF.

This chain uses TRBV7-9 with TRBJ2-5; a possible D gene is TRBD1 (5 bases). The end of the DNA aligns better with TRBJ2-7, so the J call may be wrong. CDR1 and CDR2 from the germline V gene are SEHNR and FQNEAQ (reference sequence). The CDR3 is made up of 13 amino acids. The CDR3 here is CASSITGVYEQYF. Written as DNA, the CDR3 is TGTGCCAGCAGTATAACAGGAGTATACGAGCAGTACTTC.

This clone has a single count. The gene calls are TRBV27 and TRBJ1-5, with 10 bases lining up with TRBD1. V dropped 5 bases and J dropped 7; count of bases not matched to a gene: 5. The V gene's germline CDR1 is MNHEY and CDR2 SMNVEV (reference sequence). The CDR3 consists of 14 residues. The CDR3 here is CASSGDRGRQPQHF. CDR3 DNA: TGTGCCAGCAGTGGGGACAGGGGACGGCAGCCCCAGCATTTT.

This clone was found a few times. The chain links TRBV4-2 to TRBJ2-1, with 8 bases lining up with TRBD2. Per the germline V gene, CDR1 is LGHNA and CDR2 is YNFKEQ. The CDR3 spans 13 residues. The junction had 5 bases not matched to a gene; V was cut back by 5 bases and J by 8 bases. CDR3 nucleotide sequence: TGTGCCAGCAGCAACGGGGGGGCGGATGAGCAGTTCTTC. Its translation: CASSNGGADEQFF.

The chain combines TRBV5-1 with TRBJ1-1; no firm D call. Germline lookup yields CDR1 SGHRS and CDR2 YFSETQ. V was shortened by 7 bases and J by 0 bases, with 10 bases between the two germline ends. This CDR3 spans 13 amino acids. In DNA form, the CDR3 reads TGCGCCAGCCGATCGGTGATGAACACTGAAGCTTTCTTT. It yields the protein CASRSVMNTEAFF.

The count of this clone is one. V usage is TRBV11-3 and J usage is TRBJ1-2; D gene unclear. The CDR3 extends over 14 amino acids. V lost 0 bases and J 4 bases, leaving 9 bases between the germline ends. Germline CDR1 SGHNT, CDR2 YENEEA. The CDR3 sequence is CASSLDAGGYGYTF. CDR3 nucleotides: TGTGCCAGCAGCTTAGACGCAGGAGGCTATGGCTACACCTTC.

This chain links TRBV5-1 with TRBJ2-1; 14 nucleotides align to TRBD2. Germline CDR1 is SGHRS and CDR2 is YFSETQ. After removal of 3 bases from V and 4 bases from J, the junction contained 6 bases not matched to a gene. CDR3 length: 17 amino acids. The CDR3 region is CASSSPTSGGGYNEQFF. CDR3 DNA sequence: TGCGCCAGCAGCTCCCCGACTAGCGGGGGGGGTTACAATGAGCAGTTCTTC.

The CDR3: CASRPQGADNSPLHF. The CDR3 bases are TGTGCCAGCAGACCACAGGGGGCTGATAATTCACCCCTCCACTTT. The chain links TRBV6-5 to TRBJ1-6; 9 bases are shared with TRBD1. The J segment lost 5 bases and the V segment lost 6 bases, leaving 5 bases of the junction unmatched. CDR3 length equals 15 residues. Germline lookup yields CDR1 MNHEY and CDR2 SVGAGI.

V gene TRBV28 combines with J gene TRBJ1-5, with D possibly matching TRBD1 (6 bases). The CDR3 spans 19 residues. The V gene lost 4 bases and the J gene lost 0 bases, with 22 bases spanning the gap. Germline lookup yields CDR1 MDHEN and CDR2 SYDVKM. The CDR3 region has the DNA TGTGCCAGCAGTTCATCGGACAGCTTTAATTTTTATAGCAATCAGCCCCAGCATTTT. Protein sequence: CASSSSDSFNFYSNQPQHF.

The chain is built from TRBV4-3 and TRBJ2-7, with 9 nucleotides matching TRBD2. Germline CDR1 is LGHNA and CDR2 is YSLEER. The CDR3 totals 17 residues. Trimming removed 1 base from V and 2 bases from J; junction bases left unmatched: 9. The CDR3 region is CASSQVYSGGDPYEQYF. The CDR3 DNA follows: TGCGCCAGCAGCCAAGTTTATAGCGGGGGCGACCCCTACGAGCAGTACTTC.

This chain links TRBV5-8 with TRBJ2-2; D not resolved. Trimming removed 1 base at V and 0 bases at J, with 7 bases between. Germline CDR1 is SGHTS and CDR2 is YDEGEE. The CDR3 runs to 15 residues. CDR3 loop: CASSLRLTNTGELFF. The CDR3 region has the DNA TGTGCCAGCAGCTTGCGTCTTACGAACACCGGGGAGCTGTTTTTT.

The chain couples TRBV9 to TRBJ2-5; D remains unclear. This CDR3 region has 14 residues. The germline V gene has CDR1 SGDLS and CDR2 YYNGEE. Trimming removed 3 bases at V and 5 bases at J, with 14 bases between. CDR3 nucleotides: TGTGCCAGCAGCGAGAGACTGGATCGGGAGACCCAGTACTTC. As protein: CASSERLDRETQYF.

V usage is TRBV9 and J usage is TRBJ2-7, with 8 bases lining up with TRBD1. Germline values: CDR1 SGDLS, CDR2 YYNGEE. The CDR3 has 15 residues. The V segment lost 3 bases and the J segment 0 bases; nucleotides outside the gene matches: 5. The CDR3: CASSARTGSSYEQYF. CDR3 DNA: TGTGCCAGCAGCGCGAGGACAGGGAGCTCCTACGAGCAGTACTTC.

This chain connects TRBV18 to TRBJ1-2; 8 nucleotides agree with TRBD1. The length of the CDR3 is 14 residues. Germline V gene data show CDR1 as KGHSH and CDR2 as LQKENI. V trimming: 2 bases; J trimming: 6 bases; junction bases outside the gene matches: 5. The CDR3 sequence is CASSPSDRGDGYTF. The CDR3 region has the DNA TGTGCCAGCTCACCATCCGACAGGGGAGATGGCTACACCTTC.